The clone carrying this TCR beta chain came up once. Its target is unknown. Each donor was healthy, and each was a bone marrow donor. This sample is part of a study of cytomegalovirus exposure and HLA in healthy donors. Study-wide background: Genetic ancestry analysis placed about 84% of the approximately 390 donors that were genotyped in the Caucasian-associated cluster.

Germline V gene lookup returns CDR1 MDHEN and CDR2 SYDVKM. Deletions cut 7 bases from V and 7 bases from J, with 17 bases between. The CDR3 is 13 amino acids. Use of 60 Vbeta and 13 Jbeta primers characterized the PCR. Assay: immunoSEQ multiplex PCR; the TCRdb copy retains only in-frame clones and omits some. The sample includes around 180,000 clones, approximately 80% of them seen just once. Broader study findings: A later analysis linked a missense DCLRE1C variant to TCR beta V- and J-gene trimming. Evidence from a later analysis indicated that most CMV-associated TCR beta chains looked HLA-restricted.

The sequenced sample was PBMCs. The gene calls are TRBV28 and TRBJ2-7, with D tentatively TRBD2 (6 bases). The clonotype was recovered from a man aged 25 to 40 in good health and CMV-seropositive. CDR3 sequence (DNA): TGTGCCAGCACCTTAGGGTGGAGGGGAGAGCAGTACTTC. This translates into CASTLGWRGEQYF. The full variable domain, its missing parts supplied by reference TRBV28 and TRBJ2-7, is DVKVTQSSRYLVKRTGEKVFLECVQDMDHENMFWYRQDPGLGLRLIYFSYDVKMKEKGDIPEGYSVSREKKERFSLILESASTNQTSMYLCASTLGWRGEQYFGPGTRLTVT.